This TCR beta chain was obtained from a study of blood T cell repertoires in COVID-19. The overall study: Acute-phase and convalescent COVID-19 samples originated in the United States, Italy and Spain. The cDNA or gDNA used as material had been derived from T cells, B-cell-depleted T cells, or PBMCs.

Germline V CDR1 and CDR2: SGHTA, FQGTGA. The CDR3 has 16 amino acids. V lost 5 bases and J lost 5; bases outside the gene matches: 9. Per the authors' pipeline: Reference gene primer amplification in the assay estimated nucleated cell counts. The assay was immunoSEQ multiplex PCR, and TCRdb's table has in-frame clones only and misses some. Clonal size and the V and J genes are those of that table, whereas D and trimming came from the DNA. The sample contains some 24,000 clones, approximately 89% of which appear only once. Sequenced input: peripheral blood. The receptor's source is a man aged 50-59 years with active COVID-19. This sequence joins TRBV7-3 and TRBJ2-2, with 9 bases identical to TRBD2. CDR3 coding DNA: TGTGCCAGCAGCCCGGCGGGGGGGCTTTATACCGGGGAGCTGTTTTTT. It specifies CASSPAGGLYTGELFF.